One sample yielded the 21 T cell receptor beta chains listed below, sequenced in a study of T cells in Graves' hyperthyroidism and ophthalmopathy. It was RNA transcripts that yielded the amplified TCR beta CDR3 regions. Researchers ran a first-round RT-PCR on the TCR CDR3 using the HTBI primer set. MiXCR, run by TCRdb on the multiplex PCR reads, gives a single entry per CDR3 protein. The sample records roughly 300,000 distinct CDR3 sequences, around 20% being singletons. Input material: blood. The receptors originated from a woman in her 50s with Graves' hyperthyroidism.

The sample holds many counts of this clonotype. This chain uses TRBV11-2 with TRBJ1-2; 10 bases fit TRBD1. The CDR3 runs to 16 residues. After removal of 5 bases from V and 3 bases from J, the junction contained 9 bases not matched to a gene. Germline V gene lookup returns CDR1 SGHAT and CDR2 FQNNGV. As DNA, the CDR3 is TGTGCCAGCAGCCCACGCGTGACAGGGGGCCACTATGGCTACACCTTC. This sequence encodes CASSPRVTGGHYGYTF.

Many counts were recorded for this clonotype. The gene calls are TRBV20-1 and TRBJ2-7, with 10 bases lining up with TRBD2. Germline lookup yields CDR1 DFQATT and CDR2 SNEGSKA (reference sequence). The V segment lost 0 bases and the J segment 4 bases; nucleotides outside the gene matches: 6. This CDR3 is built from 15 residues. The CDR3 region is CSARDQASGSYEQYF. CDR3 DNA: TGCAGTGCTAGAGATCAGGCTAGCGGGAGTTACGAGCAGTACTTC.

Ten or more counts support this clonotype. This CDR3 reads CASSLGRGRNEQFF. CDR3 in DNA: TGTGCCAGCAGCTTAGGCCGGGGGCGGAATGAGCAGTTCTTC. The chain links TRBV7-9 to TRBJ2-1; tentatively, D is TRBD1 or TRBD2 (6 bases each). The CDR3 is 14 residues long. Trimming cost V 1 base and J 7 bases, with 11 bases left between them. In germline, CDR1 is SEHNR, CDR2 FQNEAQ (reference sequence).

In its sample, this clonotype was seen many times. CDR3 in amino acids: CASTTYMNTEAFF. CDR3 coding DNA: TGTGCCAGCACCACATACATGAACACTGAAGCTTTCTTT. This sequence joins TRBV3-1 and TRBJ1-1; D gene uncertain. This CDR3 is 13 amino acids long. Trimming removed 7 bases at V and 0 bases at J, with 9 bases between. From germline, CDR1 is LGHDT and CDR2 YNNKEL (reference sequence). The full variable domain, its missing parts supplied by reference TRBV3-1 and TRBJ1-1, is DTAVSQTPKYLVTQMGNDKSIKCEQNLGHDTMYWYKQDSKKFLKIMFSYNNKELIINETVPNRFSPKSPDKAHLNLHINSLELGDSAVYFCASTTYMNTEAFFGQGTRLTVV.

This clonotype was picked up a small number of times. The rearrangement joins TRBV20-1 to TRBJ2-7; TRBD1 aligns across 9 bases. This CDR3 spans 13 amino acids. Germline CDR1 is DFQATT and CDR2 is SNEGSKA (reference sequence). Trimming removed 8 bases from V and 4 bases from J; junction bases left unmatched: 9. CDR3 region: CSYARQGEYEQYF. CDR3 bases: TGCAGTTATGCCCGACAGGGGGAATACGAGCAGTACTTC.

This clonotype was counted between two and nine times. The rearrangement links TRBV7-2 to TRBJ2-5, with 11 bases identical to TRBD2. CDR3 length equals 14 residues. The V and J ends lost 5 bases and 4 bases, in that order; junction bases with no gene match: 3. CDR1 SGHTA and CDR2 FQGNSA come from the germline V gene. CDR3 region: CASSPGLAVETQYF. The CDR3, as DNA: TGTGCCAGCAGCCCGGGACTAGCGGTAGAGACCCAGTACTTC.

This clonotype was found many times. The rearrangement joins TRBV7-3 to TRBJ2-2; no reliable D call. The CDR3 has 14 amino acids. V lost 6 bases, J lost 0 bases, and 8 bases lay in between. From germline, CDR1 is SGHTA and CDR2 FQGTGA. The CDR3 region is CASRRTSNTGELFF. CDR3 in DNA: TGTGCCAGCAGGAGGACGTCGAACACCGGGGAGCTGTTTTTT.

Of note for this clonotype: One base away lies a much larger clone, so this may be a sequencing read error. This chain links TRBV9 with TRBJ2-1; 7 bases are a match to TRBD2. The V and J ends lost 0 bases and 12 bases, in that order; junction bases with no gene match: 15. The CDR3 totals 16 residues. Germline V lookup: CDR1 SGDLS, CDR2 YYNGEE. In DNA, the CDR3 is TGTGCCAGCAGCGTAGAAGCGGGGACTTATTCGGGGGGGCAGTTCTTC. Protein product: CASSVEAGTYSGGQFF.

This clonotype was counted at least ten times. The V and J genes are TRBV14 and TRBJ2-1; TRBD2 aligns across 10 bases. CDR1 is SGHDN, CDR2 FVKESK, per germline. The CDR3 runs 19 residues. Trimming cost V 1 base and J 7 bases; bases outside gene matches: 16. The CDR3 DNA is TGTGCCAGCAGCCAAGGGCTAGCGGGGGATCCTCATATTAGGAATGAGCAGTTCTTC. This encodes CASSQGLAGDPHIRNEQFF.

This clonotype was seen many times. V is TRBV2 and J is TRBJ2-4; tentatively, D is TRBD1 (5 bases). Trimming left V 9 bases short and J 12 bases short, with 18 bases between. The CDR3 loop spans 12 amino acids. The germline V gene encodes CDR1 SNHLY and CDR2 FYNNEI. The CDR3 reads CASRALQEDQYF. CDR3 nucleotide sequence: TGTGCCAGTAGAGCCTTACAGGAAGATCAGTACTTC.

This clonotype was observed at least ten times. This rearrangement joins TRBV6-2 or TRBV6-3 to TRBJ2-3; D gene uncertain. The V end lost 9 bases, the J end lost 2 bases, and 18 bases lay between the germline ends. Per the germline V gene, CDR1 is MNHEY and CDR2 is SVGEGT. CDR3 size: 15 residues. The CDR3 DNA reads TGTGCCAGTCTTGCTTTGGGCCTCGTCACAGATACGCAGTATTTT. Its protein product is CASLALGLVTDTQYF.

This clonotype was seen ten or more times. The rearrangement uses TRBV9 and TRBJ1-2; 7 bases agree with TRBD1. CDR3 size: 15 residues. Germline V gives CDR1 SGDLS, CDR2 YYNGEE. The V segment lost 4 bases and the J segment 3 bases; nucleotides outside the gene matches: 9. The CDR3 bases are TGTGCCAGCAGCCATGACAGGGCAGGGCACTATGGCTACACCTTC. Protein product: CASSHDRAGHYGYTF.

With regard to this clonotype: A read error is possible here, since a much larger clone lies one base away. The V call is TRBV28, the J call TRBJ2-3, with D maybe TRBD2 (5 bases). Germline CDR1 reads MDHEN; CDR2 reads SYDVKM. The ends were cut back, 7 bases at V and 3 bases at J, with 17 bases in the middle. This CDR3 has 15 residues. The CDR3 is CASTLDGVWTDTQYF. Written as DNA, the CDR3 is TGTGCCAGCACCCTTGACGGGGTTTGGACAGATACGCAGTATTTT.

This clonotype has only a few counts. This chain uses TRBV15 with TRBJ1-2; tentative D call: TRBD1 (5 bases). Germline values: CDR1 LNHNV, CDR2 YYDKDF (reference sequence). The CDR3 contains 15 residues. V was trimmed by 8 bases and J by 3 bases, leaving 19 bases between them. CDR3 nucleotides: TGTGCCACCCGCACCGTGAAGGGGAGGGACTATGGCTACACCTTC. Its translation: CATRTVKGRDYGYTF.

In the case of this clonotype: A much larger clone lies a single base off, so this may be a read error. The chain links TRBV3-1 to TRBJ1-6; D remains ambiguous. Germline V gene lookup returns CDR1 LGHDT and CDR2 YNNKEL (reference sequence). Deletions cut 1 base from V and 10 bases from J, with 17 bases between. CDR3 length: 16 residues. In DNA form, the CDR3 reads TGTGCCAGCAGCCAAGTTCGACTCCCGAAGGGATCACCCCTCCACTTT. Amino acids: CASSQVRLPKGSPLHF. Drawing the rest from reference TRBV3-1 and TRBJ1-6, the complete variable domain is DTAVSQTPKYLVTQMGNDKSIKCEQNLGHDTMYWYKQDSKKFLKIMFSYNNKELIINETVPNRFSPKSPDKAHLNLHINSLELGDSAVYFCASSQVRLPKGSPLHFGNGTRLTVT.

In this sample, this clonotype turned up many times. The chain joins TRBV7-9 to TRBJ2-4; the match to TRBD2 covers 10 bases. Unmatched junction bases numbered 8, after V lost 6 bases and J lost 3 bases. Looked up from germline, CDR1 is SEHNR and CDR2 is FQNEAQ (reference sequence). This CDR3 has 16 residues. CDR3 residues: CASSRPSGRDKNIQYF. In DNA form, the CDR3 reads TGTGCCAGCAGTCGTCCTAGCGGGAGAGACAAAAACATTCAGTACTTC.

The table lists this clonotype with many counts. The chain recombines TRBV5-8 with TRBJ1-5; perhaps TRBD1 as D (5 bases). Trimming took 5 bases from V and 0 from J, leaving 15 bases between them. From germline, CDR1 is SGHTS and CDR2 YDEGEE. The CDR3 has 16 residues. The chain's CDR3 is CASSTGGWYSNQPQHF. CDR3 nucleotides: TGTGCCAGCAGTACTGGGGGATGGTATAGCAATCAGCCCCAGCATTTT.

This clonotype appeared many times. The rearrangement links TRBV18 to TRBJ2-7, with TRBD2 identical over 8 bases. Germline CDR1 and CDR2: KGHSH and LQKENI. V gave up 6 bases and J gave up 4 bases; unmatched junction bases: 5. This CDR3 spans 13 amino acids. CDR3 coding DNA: TGTGCCAGCTCGTCCGGGACTAGGTACGAGCAGTACTTC. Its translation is CASSSGTRYEQYF.

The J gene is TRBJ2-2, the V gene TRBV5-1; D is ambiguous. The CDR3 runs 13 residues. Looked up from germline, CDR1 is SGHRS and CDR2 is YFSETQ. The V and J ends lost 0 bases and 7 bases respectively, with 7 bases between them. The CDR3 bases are TGCGCCAGCAGCTTGGATTCCGTCGGGGAGCTGTTTTTT. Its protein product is CASSLDSVGELFF.

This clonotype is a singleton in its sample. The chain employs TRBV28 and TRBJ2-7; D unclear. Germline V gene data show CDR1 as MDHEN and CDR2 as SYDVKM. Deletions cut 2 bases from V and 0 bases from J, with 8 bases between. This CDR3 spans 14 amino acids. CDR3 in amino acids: CASSLVQTSYEQYF. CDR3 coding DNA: TGTGCCAGCAGTTTAGTACAGACCTCCTACGAGCAGTACTTC.

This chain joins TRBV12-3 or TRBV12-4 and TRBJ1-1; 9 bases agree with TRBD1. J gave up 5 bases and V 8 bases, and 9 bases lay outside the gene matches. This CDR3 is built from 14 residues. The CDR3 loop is CASAGQGRGTEAFF. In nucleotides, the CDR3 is TGTGCCAGCGCGGGACAGGGAAGGGGAACTGAAGCTTTCTTT.